This T cell receptor (beta chain) was recovered during a study of T cell responses to AZD1222 COVID-19 vaccine. Germline trimming cut 6 bases from V and 7 bases from J; bases unmatched to any gene: 9. This CDR3 spans 15 amino acids. Germline assignment: CDR1 SNHLY and CDR2 FYNNEI. Sequenced by immunoSEQ multiplex PCR; TCRdb stores in-frame clones only, minus some. The table includes 96,000 or so clones, roughly nine tenths detected once. Regarding the study as a whole: Donor demographics were predominantly white British with a female majority; clonal diversity may be underestimated. Among those given AZD1222, only 6 or 7 were seropositive at baseline.

Note on this clone: Its target is not known.

The origin of this receptor is an adult in good health. The chain has TRBV2 and TRBJ1-6; the match to TRBD1 covers 7 bases. This sample comprised peripheral blood, obtained on day 0 of AZD1222 vaccination. CDR3 DNA sequence: TGTGCCAGCAGGGCCGACAGGGTGCAGAATTCACCCCTCCACTTT. It translates to CASRADRVQNSPLHF.